What follows is one T cell receptor beta chain and its context. The CDR3 consists of 15 residues. V was shortened by 2 bases and J by 0 bases, with 9 bases between the two germline ends. Germline V gene data show CDR1 as LNHNV and CDR2 as YYDKDF (reference sequence). The sample originates from a study of blood T cell repertoires in COVID-19. Overall study: Sites in the United States, Italy and Spain provided acute and convalescent COVID-19 samples. The cDNA or gDNA used as material had been derived from T cells, B-cell-depleted T cells, or PBMCs.

Study processing details: Reference gene primer amplification gave estimated nucleated cell counts. The method was immunoSEQ multiplex PCR; TCRdb's version includes in-frame clones alone and lacks a portion of them. V, J and clone size reflect that table, while D and trimming were determined from the DNA. The table records 40,000 or so clones, over 65% of them present only once. V gene TRBV15 combines with J gene TRBJ2-3, with unresolved D. The sample comprised peripheral blood. The sequence came from a man at least 80 years old with acute or convalescent COVID-19. The CDR3, as DNA: TGTGCCACCAGCAGATTCGGAGAGAGCACAGATACGCAGTATTTT. It codes for CATSRFGESTDTQYF.